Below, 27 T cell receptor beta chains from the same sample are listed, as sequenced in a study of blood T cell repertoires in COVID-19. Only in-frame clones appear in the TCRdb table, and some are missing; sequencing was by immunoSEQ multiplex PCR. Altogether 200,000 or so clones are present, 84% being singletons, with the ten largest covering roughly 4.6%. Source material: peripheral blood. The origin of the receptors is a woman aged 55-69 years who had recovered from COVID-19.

The CDR3 here is CASSLSGTDTQYF. In nucleotides, the CDR3 is TGCGCCAGCAGCTTATCGGGCACAGATACGCAGTATTTT. The genes are TRBV5-1 and TRBJ2-3; D unresolved. Germline loops: CDR1 SGHRS, CDR2 YFSETQ. The CDR3 has 13 residues. V lost 2 bases and J 1 base, leaving 5 bases between the germline ends.

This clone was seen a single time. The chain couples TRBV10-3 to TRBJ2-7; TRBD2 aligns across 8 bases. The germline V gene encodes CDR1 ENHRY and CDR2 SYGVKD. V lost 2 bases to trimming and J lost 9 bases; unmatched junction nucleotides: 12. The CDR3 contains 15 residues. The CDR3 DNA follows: TGTGCCATCAGTGAGACCGAGGACGGTGGGACTAGGCAGTACTTC. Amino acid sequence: CAISETEDGGTRQYF.

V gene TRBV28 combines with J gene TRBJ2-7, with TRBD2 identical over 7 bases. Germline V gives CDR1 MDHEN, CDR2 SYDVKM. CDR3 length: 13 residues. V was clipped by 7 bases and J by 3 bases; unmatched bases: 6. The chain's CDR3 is CASISGALYEQYF. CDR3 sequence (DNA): TGTGCCAGCATAAGCGGGGCACTCTACGAGCAGTACTTC.

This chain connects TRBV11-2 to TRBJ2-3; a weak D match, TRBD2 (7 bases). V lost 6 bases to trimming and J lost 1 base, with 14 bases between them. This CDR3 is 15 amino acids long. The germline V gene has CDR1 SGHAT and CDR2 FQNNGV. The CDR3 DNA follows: TGTGCCAGCAGGGCGGGGGCCATACGCACAGATACGCAGTATTTT. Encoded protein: CASRAGAIRTDTQYF.

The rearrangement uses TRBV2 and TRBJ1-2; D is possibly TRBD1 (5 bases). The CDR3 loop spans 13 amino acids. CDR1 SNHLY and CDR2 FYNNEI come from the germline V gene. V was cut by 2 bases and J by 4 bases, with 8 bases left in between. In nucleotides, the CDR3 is TGTGCCAGCAGTGAACAGGGTTTCTATGGCTACACCTTC. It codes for CASSEQGFYGYTF.

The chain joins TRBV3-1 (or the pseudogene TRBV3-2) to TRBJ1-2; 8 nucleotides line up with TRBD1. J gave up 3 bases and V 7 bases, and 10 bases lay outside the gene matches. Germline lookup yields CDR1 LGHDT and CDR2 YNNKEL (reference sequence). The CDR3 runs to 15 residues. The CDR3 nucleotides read TGTGCCAGCAAGCTCGCAGGGGGCCTAGACTATGGCTACACCTTC. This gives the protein CASKLAGGLDYGYTF.

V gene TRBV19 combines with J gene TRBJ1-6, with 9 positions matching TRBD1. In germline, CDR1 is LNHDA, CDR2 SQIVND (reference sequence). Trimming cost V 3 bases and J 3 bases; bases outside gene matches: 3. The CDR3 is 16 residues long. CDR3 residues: CASSIGTGYYNSPLHF. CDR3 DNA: TGTGCCAGTAGTATCGGGACAGGGTACTATAATTCACCCCTCCACTTT.

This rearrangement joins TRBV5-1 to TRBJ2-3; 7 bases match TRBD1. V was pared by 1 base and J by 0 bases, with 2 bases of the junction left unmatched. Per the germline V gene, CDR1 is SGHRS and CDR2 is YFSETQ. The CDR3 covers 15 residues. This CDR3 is CASSLRQGSTDTQYF. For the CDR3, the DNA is TGCGCCAGCAGCTTGAGACAGGGTAGCACAGATACGCAGTATTTT.

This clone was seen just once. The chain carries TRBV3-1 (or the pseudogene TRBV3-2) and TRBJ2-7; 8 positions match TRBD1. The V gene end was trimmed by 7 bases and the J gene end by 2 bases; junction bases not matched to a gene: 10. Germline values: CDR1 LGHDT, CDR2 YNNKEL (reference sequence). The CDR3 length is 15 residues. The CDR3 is CASTPGTGGPYEQYF. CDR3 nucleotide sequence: TGTGCCAGCACCCCAGGAACAGGGGGTCCCTACGAGCAGTACTTC.

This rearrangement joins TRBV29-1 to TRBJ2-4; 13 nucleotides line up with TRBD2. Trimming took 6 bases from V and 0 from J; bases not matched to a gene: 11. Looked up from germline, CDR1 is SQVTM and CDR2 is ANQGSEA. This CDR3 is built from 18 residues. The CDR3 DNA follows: TGCAGCGTGACCCCCGGGACTAGCGGGGACCTAGCCAAAAACATTCAGTACTTC. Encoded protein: CSVTPGTSGDLAKNIQYF.

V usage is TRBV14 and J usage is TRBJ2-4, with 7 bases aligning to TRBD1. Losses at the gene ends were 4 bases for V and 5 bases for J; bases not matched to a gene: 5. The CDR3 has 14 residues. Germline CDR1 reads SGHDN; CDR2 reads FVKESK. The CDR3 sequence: CASSLQTGQNIQYF. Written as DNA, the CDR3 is TGTGCCAGCAGCCTGCAGACAGGGCAAAACATTCAGTACTTC.

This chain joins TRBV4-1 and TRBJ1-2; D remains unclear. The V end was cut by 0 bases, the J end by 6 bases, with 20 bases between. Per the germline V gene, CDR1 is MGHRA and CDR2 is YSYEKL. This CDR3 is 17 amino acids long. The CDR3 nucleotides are TGCGCCAGCAGCCAAGACGGAGGAAACATACGAAGGAATGGCTACACCTTC. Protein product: CASSQDGGNIRRNGYTF.

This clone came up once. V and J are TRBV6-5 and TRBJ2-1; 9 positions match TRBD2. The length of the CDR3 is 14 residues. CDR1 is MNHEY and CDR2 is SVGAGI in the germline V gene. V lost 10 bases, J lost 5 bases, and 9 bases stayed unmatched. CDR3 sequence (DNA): TGTGCCACTGAAGCTAGCGGGGCCGACAATGAGCAGTTCTTC. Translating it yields CATEASGADNEQFF.

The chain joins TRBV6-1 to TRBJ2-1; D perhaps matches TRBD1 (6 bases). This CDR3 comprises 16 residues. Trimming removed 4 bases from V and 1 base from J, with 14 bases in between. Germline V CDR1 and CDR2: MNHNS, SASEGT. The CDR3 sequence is CASSGRQANSYNEQFF. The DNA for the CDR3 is TGTGCCAGCAGTGGTAGACAGGCCAATTCCTACAATGAGCAGTTCTTC.

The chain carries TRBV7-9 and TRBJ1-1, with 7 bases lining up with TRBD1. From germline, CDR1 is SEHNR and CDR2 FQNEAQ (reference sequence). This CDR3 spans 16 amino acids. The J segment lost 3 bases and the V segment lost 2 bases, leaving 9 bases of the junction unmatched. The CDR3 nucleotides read TGTGCCAGCAGCTTACGAGCAGGGGGGAGAGACACTGAAGCTTTCTTT. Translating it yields CASSLRAGGRDTEAFF.

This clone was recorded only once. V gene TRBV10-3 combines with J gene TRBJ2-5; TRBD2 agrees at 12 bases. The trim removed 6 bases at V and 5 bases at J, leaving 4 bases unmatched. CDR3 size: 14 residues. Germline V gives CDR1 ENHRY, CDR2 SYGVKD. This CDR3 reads CAIRTSGGGETQYF. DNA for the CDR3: TGTGCCATCAGGACTAGCGGGGGAGGGGAGACCCAGTACTTC.

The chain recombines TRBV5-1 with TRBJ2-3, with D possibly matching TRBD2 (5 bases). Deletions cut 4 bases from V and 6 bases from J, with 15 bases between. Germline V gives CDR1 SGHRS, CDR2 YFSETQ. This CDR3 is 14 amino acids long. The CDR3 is CASSPRASGDTQYF. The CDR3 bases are TGCGCCAGCAGCCCCCGGGCCTCGGGGGATACGCAGTATTTT.

The CDR3: CASGRGSNTEAFF. The CDR3 region has the DNA TGTGCCAGCGGGAGGGGGTCAAACACTGAAGCTTTCTTT. This sequence joins TRBV9 and TRBJ1-1; D may be TRBD1 (6 bases). Germline V gene data show CDR1 as SGDLS and CDR2 as YYNGEE. This CDR3 has 13 amino acids. V shed 7 bases and J shed 2 bases, with 12 bases lying between them.

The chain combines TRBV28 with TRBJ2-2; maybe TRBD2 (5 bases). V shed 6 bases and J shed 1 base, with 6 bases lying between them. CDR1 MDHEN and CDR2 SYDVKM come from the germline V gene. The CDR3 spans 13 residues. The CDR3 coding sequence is TGTGCCAGCAGGAGCGGGAACACCGGGGAGCTGTTTTTT. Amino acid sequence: CASRSGNTGELFF.

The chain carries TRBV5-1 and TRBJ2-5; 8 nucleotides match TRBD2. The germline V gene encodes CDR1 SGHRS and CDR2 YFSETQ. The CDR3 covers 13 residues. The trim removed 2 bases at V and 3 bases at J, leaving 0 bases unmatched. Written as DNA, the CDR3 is TGCGCCAGCAGCTTCGGGGGGGAAGAGACCCAGTACTTC. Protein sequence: CASSFGGEETQYF.

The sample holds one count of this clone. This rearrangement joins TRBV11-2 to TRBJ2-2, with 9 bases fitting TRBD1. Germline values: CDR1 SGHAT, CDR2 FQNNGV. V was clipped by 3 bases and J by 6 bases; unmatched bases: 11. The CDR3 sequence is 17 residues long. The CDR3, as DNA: TGTGCCAGCAGCTTCCGAGGGACAGGGTGGAATCCCGGGGAGCTGTTTTTT. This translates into CASSFRGTGWNPGELFF.

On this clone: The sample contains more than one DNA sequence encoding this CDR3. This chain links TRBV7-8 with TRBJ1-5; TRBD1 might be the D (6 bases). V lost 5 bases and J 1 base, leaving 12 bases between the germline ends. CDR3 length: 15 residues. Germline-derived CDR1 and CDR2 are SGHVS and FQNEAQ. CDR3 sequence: CASSRGTGSNQPQHF. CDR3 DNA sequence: TGTGCCAGCAGCCGAGGAACAGGGAGCAATCAGCCCCAGCATTTT.

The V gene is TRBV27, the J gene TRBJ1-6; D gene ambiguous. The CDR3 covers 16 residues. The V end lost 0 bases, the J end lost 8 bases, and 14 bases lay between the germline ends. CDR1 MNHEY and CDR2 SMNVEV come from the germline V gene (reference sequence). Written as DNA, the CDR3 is TGTGCCAGCAGTTTATCGGGCGCTTTTGGGTATTCACCCCTCCACTTT. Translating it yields CASSLSGAFGYSPLHF.

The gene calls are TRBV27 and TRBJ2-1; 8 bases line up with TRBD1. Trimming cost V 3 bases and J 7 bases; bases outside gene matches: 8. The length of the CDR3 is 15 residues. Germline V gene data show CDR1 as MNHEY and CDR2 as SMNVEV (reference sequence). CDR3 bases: TGTGCCAGCAGTTTTCCAGGGGGCCTGAGAAATGAGCAGTTCTTC. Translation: CASSFPGGLRNEQFF.

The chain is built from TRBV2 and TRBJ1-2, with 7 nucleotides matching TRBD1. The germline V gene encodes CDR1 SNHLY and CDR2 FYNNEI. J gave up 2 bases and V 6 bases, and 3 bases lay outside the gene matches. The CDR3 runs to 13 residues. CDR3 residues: CASSLQGNYGYTF. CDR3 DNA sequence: TGTGCCAGCAGCTTACAGGGGAACTATGGCTACACCTTC.

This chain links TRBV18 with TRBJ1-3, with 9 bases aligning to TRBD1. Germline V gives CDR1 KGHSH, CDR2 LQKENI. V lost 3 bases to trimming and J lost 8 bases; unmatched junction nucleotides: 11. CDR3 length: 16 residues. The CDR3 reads CASSPTRGQGGDTIYF. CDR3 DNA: TGTGCCAGCTCACCTACGCGGGGACAGGGAGGAGACACCATATATTTT.

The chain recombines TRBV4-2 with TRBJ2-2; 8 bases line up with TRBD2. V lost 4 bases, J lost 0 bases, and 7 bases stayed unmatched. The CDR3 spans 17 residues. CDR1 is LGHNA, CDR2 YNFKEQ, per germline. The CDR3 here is CASSRVAGGANTGELFF. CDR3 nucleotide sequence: TGTGCCAGCAGCCGAGTGGCGGGGGGTGCGAACACCGGGGAGCTGTTTTTT.